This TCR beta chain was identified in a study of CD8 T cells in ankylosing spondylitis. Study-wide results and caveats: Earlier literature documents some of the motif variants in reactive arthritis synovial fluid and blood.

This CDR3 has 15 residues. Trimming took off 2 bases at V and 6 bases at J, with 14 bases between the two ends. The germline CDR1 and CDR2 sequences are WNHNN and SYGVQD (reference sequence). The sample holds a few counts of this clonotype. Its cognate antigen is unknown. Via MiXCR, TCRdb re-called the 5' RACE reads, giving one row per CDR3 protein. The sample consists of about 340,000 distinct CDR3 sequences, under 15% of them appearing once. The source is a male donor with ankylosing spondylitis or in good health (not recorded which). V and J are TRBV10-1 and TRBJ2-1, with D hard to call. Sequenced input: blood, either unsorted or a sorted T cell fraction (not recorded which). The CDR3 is CASSETLGTGNEQFF. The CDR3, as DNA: TGCGCCAGCAGTGAGACCCTCGGAACGGGCAATGAGCAGTTCTTC.